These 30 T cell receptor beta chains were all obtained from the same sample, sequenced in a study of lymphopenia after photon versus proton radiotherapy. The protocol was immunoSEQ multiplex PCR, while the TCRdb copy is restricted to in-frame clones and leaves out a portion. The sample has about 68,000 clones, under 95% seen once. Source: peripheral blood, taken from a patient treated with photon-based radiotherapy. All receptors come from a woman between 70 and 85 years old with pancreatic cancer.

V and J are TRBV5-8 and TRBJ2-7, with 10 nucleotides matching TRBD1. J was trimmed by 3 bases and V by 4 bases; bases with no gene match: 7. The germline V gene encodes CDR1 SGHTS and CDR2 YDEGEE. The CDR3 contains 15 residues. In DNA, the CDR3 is TGTGCCAGCAGCCGGGGACAGGGGCGAAGCTACGAGCAGTACTTC. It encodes CASSRGQGRSYEQYF.

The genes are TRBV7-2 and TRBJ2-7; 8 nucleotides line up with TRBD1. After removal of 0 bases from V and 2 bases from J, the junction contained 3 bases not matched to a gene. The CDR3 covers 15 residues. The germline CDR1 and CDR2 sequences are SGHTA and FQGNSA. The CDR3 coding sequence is TGTGCCAGCAGCTTAGCCGGGACAGGAGCCTACGAGCAGTACTTC. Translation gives CASSLAGTGAYEQYF.

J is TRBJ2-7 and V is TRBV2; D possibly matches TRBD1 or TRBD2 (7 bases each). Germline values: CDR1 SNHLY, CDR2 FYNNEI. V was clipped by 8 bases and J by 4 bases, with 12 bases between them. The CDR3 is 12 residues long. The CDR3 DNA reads TGTGCCAGCGGGGGGGACAGATACGAGCAGTACTTC. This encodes CASGGDRYEQYF.

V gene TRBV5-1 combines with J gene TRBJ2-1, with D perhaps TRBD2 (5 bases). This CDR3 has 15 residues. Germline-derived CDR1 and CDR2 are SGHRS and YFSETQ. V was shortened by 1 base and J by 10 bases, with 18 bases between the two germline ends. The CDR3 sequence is CASSLRPFPPGEQFF. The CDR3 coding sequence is TGCGCCAGCAGCTTGAGGCCCTTTCCCCCGGGGGAGCAGTTCTTC.

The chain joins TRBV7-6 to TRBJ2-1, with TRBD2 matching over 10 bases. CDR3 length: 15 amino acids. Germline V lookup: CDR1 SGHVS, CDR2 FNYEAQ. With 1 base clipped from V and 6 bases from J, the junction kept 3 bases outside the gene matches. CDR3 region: CASSLVGTSVNEQFF. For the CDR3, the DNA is TGTGCCAGCAGCTTAGTAGGGACTAGCGTCAATGAGCAGTTCTTC. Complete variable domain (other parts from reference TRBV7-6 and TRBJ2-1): GAGVSQSPRYKVTKRGQDVALRCDPISGHVSLYWYRQALGQGPEFLTYFNYEAQQDKSGLPNDRFSAERPEGSISTLTIQRTEQRDSAMYRCASSLVGTSVNEQFFGPGTRLTVL.

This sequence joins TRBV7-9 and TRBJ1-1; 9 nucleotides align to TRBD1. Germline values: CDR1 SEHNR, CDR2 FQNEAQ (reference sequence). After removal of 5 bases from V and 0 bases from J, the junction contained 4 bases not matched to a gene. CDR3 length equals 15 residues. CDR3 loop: CASSPRTGVNTEAFF. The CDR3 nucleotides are TGTGCCAGCAGCCCAAGGACAGGGGTGAACACTGAAGCTTTCTTT.

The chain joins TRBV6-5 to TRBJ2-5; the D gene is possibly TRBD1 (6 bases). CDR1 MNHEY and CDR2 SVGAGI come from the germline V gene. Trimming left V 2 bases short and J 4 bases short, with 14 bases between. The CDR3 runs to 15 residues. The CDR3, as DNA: TGTGCCAGCAGTTACACCAGGGGTCTAGGAGAGACCCAGTACTTC. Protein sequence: CASSYTRGLGETQYF.

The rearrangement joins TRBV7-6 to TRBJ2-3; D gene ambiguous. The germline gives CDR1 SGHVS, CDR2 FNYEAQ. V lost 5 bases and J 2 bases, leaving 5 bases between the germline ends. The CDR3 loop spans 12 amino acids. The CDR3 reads CASSPHTDTQYF. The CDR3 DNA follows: TGTGCCAGCAGCCCCCACACAGATACGCAGTATTTT.

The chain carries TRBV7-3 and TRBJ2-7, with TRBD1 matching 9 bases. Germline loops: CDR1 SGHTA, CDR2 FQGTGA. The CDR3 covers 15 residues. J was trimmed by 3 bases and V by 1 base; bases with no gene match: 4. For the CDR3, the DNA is TGTGCCAGCAGCTTAATGGGACAGGGTATCTACGAGCAGTACTTC. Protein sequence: CASSLMGQGIYEQYF.

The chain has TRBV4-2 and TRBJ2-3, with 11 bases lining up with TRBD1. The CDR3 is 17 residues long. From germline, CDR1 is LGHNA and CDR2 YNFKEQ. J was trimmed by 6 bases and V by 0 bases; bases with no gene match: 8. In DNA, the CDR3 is TGTGCCAGCAGCCAAGATAGGACAGGGGGCTCGCGGGATACGCAGTATTTT. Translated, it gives CASSQDRTGGSRDTQYF.

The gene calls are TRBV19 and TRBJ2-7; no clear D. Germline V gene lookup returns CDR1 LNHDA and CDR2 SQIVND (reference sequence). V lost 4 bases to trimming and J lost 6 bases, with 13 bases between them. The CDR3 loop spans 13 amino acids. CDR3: CASSTQGRTEQYF. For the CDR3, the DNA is TGTGCCAGTAGTACCCAAGGGCGGACCGAGCAGTACTTC.

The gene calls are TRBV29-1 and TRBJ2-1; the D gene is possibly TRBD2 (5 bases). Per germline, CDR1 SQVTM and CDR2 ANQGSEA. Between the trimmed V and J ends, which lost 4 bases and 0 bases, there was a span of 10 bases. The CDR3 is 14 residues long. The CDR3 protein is CSVVGSGSYNEQFF. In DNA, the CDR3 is TGCAGCGTTGTCGGCAGCGGCTCCTACAATGAGCAGTTCTTC.

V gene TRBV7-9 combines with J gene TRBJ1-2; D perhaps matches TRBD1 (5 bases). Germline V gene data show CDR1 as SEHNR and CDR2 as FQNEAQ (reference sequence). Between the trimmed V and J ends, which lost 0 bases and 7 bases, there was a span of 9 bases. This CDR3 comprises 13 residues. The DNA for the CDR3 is TGTGCCAGCAGCTTAGCGCAGGGCAGTGGCTACACCTTC. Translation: CASSLAQGSGYTF.

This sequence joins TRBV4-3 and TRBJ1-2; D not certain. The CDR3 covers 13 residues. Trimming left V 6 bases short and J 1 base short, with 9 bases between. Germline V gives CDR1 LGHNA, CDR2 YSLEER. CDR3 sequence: CASSRTFNYGYTF. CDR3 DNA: TGCGCCAGCAGTAGGACCTTTAACTATGGCTACACCTTC.

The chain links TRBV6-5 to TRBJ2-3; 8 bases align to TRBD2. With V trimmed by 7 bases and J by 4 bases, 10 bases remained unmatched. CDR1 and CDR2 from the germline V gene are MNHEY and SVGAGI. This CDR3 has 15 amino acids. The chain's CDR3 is CASKNSGSVSDTQYF. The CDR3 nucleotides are TGTGCCAGCAAGAACAGCGGGAGTGTTTCAGATACGCAGTATTTT.

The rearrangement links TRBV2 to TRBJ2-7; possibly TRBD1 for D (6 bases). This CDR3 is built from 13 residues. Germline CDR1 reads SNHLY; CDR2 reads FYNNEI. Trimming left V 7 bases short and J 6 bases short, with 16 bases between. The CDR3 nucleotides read TGTGCCAGCAACCCCGACAGGTTGGGCGAGCAGTACTTC. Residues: CASNPDRLGEQYF.

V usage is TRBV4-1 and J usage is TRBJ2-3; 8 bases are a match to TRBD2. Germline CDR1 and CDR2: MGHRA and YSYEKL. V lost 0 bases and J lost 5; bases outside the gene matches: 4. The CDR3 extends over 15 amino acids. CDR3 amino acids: CASSQDGREGDTQYF. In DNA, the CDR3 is TGCGCCAGCAGCCAAGACGGGAGGGAAGGAGATACGCAGTATTTT.

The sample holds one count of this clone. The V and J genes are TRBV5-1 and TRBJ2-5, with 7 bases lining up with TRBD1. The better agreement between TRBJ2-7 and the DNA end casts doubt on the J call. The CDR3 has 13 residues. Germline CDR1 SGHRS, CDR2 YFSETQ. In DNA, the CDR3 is TGCGCCAGCAAGACAGGGCCCAAGTACGAGCAGTACTTC. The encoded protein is CASKTGPKYEQYF.

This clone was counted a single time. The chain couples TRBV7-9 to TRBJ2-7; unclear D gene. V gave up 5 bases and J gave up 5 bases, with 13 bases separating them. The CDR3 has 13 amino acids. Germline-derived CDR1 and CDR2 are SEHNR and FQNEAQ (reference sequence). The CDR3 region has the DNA TGTGCCAGCAGCCCCCCCCGTCAGGACGAGCAGTACTTC. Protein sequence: CASSPPRQDEQYF.

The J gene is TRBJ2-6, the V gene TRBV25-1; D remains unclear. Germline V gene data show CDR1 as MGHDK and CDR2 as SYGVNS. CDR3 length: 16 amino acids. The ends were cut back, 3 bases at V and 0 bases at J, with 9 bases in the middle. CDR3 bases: TGTGCCAGCAGTGATCCACAGAGCTCTGGGGCCAACGTCCTGACTTTC. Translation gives CASSDPQSSGANVLTF.

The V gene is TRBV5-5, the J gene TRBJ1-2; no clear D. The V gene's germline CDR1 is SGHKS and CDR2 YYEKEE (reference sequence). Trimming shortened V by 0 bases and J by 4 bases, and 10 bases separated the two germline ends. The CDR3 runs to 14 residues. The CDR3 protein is CASSLGQALYGYTF. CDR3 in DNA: TGTGCCAGCAGCTTGGGGCAGGCGCTCTATGGCTACACCTTC.

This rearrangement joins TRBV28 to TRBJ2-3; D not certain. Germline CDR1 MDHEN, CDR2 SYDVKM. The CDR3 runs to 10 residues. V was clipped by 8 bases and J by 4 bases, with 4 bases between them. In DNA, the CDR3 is TGTGCCAGCTGTGCAGATACGCAGTATTTT. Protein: CASCADTQYF.

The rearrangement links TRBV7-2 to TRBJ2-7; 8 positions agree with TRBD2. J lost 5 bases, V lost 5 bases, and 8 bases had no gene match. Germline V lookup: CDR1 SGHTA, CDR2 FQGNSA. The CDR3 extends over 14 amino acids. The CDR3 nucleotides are TGTGCCAGCAGCGTGAGGAGCGGGAGCCACGAGCAGTACTTC. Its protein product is CASSVRSGSHEQYF.

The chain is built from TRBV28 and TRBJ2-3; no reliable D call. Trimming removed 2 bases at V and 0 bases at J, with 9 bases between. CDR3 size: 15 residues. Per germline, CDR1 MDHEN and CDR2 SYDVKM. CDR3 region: CASSLRQPSTDTQYF. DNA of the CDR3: TGTGCCAGCAGTTTAAGGCAGCCTAGCACAGATACGCAGTATTTT.

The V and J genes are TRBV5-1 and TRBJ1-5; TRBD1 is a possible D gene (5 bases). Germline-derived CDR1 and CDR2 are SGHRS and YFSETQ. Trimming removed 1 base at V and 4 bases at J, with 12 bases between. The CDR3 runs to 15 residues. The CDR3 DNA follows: TGCGCCAGCAGCTTGAGTGGGGCGGAAAATCAGCCCCAGCATTTT. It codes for CASSLSGAENQPQHF. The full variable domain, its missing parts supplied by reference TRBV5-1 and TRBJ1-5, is KAGVTQTPRYLIKTRGQQVTLSCSPISGHRSVSWYQQTPGQGLQFLFEYFSETQRNKGNFPGRFSGRQFSNSRSEMNVSTLELGDSALYLCASSLSGAENQPQHFGDGTRLSIL.

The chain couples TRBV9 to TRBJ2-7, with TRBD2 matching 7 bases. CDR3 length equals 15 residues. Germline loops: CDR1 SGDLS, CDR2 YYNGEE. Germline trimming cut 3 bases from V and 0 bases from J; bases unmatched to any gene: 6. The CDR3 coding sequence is TGTGCCAGCAGCGCTTTAGCGGGTAGCTCCTACGAGCAGTACTTC. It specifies CASSALAGSSYEQYF. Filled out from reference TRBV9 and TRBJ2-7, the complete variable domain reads DSGVTQTPKHLITATGQRVTLRCSPRSGDLSVYWYQQSLDQGLQFLIQYYNGEERAKGNILERFSAQQFPDLHSELNLSSLELGDSALYFCASSALAGSSYEQYFGPGTRLTVT.

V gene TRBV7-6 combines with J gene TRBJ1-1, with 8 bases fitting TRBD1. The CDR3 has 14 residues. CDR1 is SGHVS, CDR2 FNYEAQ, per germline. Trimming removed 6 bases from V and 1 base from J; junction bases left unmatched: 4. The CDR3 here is CASRSGTGNTEAFF. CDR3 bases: TGTGCCAGCAGATCCGGGACAGGGAACACTGAAGCTTTCTTT.

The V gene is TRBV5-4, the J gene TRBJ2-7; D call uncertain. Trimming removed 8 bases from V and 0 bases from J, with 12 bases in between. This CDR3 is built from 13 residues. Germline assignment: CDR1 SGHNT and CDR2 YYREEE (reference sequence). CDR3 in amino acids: CASTMANSYEQYF. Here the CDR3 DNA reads TGTGCCAGTACCATGGCGAACTCCTACGAGCAGTACTTC.

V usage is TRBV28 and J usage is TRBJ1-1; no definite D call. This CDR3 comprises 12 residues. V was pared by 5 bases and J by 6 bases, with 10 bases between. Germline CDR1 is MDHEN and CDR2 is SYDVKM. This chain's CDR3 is CASSRPGAEAFF. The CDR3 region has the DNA TGTGCCAGCAGTCGCCCGGGAGCTGAAGCTTTCTTT.

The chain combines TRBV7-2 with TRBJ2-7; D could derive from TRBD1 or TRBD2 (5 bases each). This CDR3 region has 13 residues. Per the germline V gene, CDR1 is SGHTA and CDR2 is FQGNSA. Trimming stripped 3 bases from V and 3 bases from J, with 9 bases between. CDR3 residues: CASSLGTLYEQYF. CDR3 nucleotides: TGTGCCAGCAGCTTGGGGACCCTCTACGAGCAGTACTTC.